These 18 T cell receptor beta chains share one sample of origin, sequenced in a study of naive and memory T cell subsets. Ligated cDNA underwent four rounds of PCR with nested alpha and beta constant region primers and SP2. TCRdb processed the 5' RACE reads anew with MiXCR; each CDR3 protein has one entry. Of 55,000 to 65,000 distinct CDR3 sequences in the sample, less than 10% were seen once. The library had UMIs added by 3' ligation of an oligonucleotide to TCR cDNA. The receptor source for this set is a female donor in good health.

This clonotype was counted a few times. CDR3 residues: CASSAGQATGELFF. The CDR3 DNA is TGTGCCAGCAGTGCGGGACAGGCCACCGGGGAGCTGTTTTTT. The rearrangement links TRBV28 to TRBJ2-2; 8 positions agree with TRBD1. In germline, CDR1 is MDHEN, CDR2 SYDVKM. The V gene end was trimmed by 5 bases and the J gene end by 4 bases; junction bases not matched to a gene: 3. The CDR3 runs to 14 residues.

This clonotype was counted ten times or more. The chain uses TRBV6-4 and TRBJ2-2, with 7 nucleotides matching TRBD1. V shed 10 bases and J 3 bases; nucleotides not matched to a gene: 8. Germline V gene data show CDR1 as MRHNA and CDR2 as SNTAGT. This CDR3 has 14 residues. The CDR3 region is CATKGAADTGELFF. In nucleotides, the CDR3 is TGTGCCACCAAGGGGGCGGCGGACACCGGGGAGCTGTTTTTT.

This clonotype was counted a few times. The chain employs TRBV9 and TRBJ2-5; D is perhaps TRBD1 (5 bases). This CDR3 is built from 16 residues. Germline V gene lookup returns CDR1 SGDLS and CDR2 YYNGEE. With 0 bases removed from V and 3 bases from J, the gap between germline ends came to 15 bases. CDR3 protein: CASSVDPVKGEETQYF. CDR3 bases: TGTGCCAGCAGCGTAGATCCGGTTAAAGGGGAAGAGACCCAGTACTTC.

This clonotype has more than one count but fewer than ten. The CDR3 DNA sequence: TGCAGTGCTAGAGGACTCGCGGGCAGCTCCTACAATGAGCAGTTCTTC. Translating gives CSARGLAGSSYNEQFF. The J gene is TRBJ2-1, the V gene TRBV20-1, with D perhaps TRBD2 (5 bases). Germline V gives CDR1 DFQATT, CDR2 SNEGSKA (reference sequence). This CDR3 is 16 amino acids long. V lost 1 base to trimming and J lost 0 bases, with 13 bases between them.

This chain joins TRBV7-9 and TRBJ2-7; D not certain. CDR1 and CDR2 from the germline V gene are SEHNR and FQNEAQ (reference sequence). Trimming removed 4 bases at V and 5 bases at J, with 9 bases between. This CDR3 contains 12 residues. CDR3 DNA sequence: TGTGCCAGCAGCTCGGAGAAAAACGAGCAGTACTTC. It codes for CASSSEKNEQYF.

This clonotype has more than one count but fewer than ten. The chain is built from TRBV5-1 and TRBJ2-2; D is unresolved. Trimming shortened V by 0 bases and J by 0 bases, and 6 bases separated the two germline ends. Germline lookup yields CDR1 SGHRS and CDR2 YFSETQ. This CDR3 has 15 amino acids. CDR3 protein: CASSLDRSNTGELFF. The CDR3 DNA reads as TGCGCCAGCAGCTTGGACAGATCGAACACCGGGGAGCTGTTTTTT.

The chain recombines TRBV28 with TRBJ1-1; D not resolved. The CDR3 has 14 amino acids. The V gene lost 2 bases and the J gene lost 4 bases, with 11 bases spanning the gap. CDR1 is MDHEN and CDR2 is SYDVKM in the germline V gene. For the CDR3, the DNA is TGTGCCAGCAGTTTAACCCAACGGGGCACTGAAGCTTTCTTT. It encodes CASSLTQRGTEAFF.

The chain employs TRBV6-1 and TRBJ1-5; maybe TRBD1 (6 bases). Germline CDR1 MNHNS, CDR2 SASEGT. The ends were cut back, 2 bases at V and 0 bases at J, with 20 bases in the middle. The CDR3 has 19 amino acids. For the CDR3, the DNA is TGTGCCAGCAGTGAACCCCTATCGGACAGAAGATATAGCAATCAGCCCCAGCATTTT. This sequence encodes CASSEPLSDRRYSNQPQHF.

V gene TRBV6-1 combines with J gene TRBJ2-3; possible D gene TRBD2, 6 bases. The CDR3 loop spans 13 amino acids. V lost 7 bases and J 5 bases, leaving 13 bases between the germline ends. Germline CDR1 and CDR2: MNHNS and SASEGT. The CDR3 here is CASIQRRGDTQYF. The CDR3 DNA follows: TGTGCCAGCATCCAAAGGCGGGGAGATACGCAGTATTTT.

This clonotype was counted a few times. Written as DNA, the CDR3 is TGTGCCAGCCGGGCCCGACAGGGGCTTGAGCCCCAGCATTTT. Residues: CASRARQGLEPQHF. This sequence joins TRBV19 and TRBJ1-5, with 8 positions matching TRBD1. The CDR3 has 14 residues. V dropped 9 bases and J dropped 8; count of bases not matched to a gene: 12. Germline V CDR1 and CDR2: LNHDA, SQIVND (reference sequence). Full variable domain (remainder filled in from reference TRBV19 and TRBJ1-5): DGGITQSPKYLFRKEGQNVTLSCEQNLNHDAMYWYRQDPGQGLRLIYYSQIVNDFQKGDIAEGYSVSREKKESFPLTVTSAQKNPTAFYLCASRARQGLEPQHFGDGTRLSIL.

Only a few counts were recorded for this clonotype. The V call is TRBV5-1, the J call TRBJ2-5; 11 nucleotides line up with TRBD2. The CDR3 is made up of 13 amino acids. CDR1 SGHRS and CDR2 YFSETQ come from the germline V gene. V was pared by 4 bases and J by 7 bases, with 3 bases of the junction left unmatched. Here the CDR3 reads CASSPGTSGTQYF. CDR3 nucleotides: TGCGCCAGCAGCCCGGGGACTAGCGGGACCCAGTACTTC.

The J gene is TRBJ2-3, the V gene TRBV6-5; 8 bases are a match to TRBD1. CDR3 length: 14 residues. V gave up 4 bases and J gave up 0 bases; unmatched junction bases: 0. Germline assignment: CDR1 MNHEY and CDR2 SVGAGI. The CDR3 nucleotides are TGTGCCAGCAGTTGGGACAGGAGCACAGATACGCAGTATTTT. It translates to CASSWDRSTDTQYF.

This clonotype turned up a few times. The chain carries TRBV28 and TRBJ1-5; 9 nucleotides agree with TRBD1. The CDR3 runs to 16 residues. The J segment lost 7 bases and the V segment lost 5 bases, leaving 12 bases of the junction unmatched. Germline CDR1 MDHEN, CDR2 SYDVKM. The DNA of the CDR3 is TGTGCCAGCAGTCTGAGAGGACAGGGGATCGGACAGCCCCAGCATTTT. Its translation is CASSLRGQGIGQPQHF.

The chain combines TRBV14 with TRBJ2-2; 8 nucleotides align to TRBD1. With V trimmed by 4 bases and J by 3 bases, 4 bases remained unmatched. The CDR3 extends over 15 amino acids. Germline-derived CDR1 and CDR2 are SGHDN and FVKESK. In DNA form, the CDR3 reads TGTGCCAGCAGCCGATTGACAGGGGACACCGGGGAGCTGTTTTTT. Translated, it gives CASSRLTGDTGELFF.

Ten or more counts support this clonotype. The rearrangement links TRBV6-6 to TRBJ1-2, with 8 bases that match TRBD1. The trim removed 10 bases at V and 4 bases at J, leaving 8 bases unmatched. The CDR3 sequence is 13 residues long. Germline V lookup: CDR1 MNHNY, CDR2 SVGAGI (reference sequence). CDR3 sequence (DNA): TGTGCCACCCTTAACAGGGGGACCTATGGCTACACCTTC. Its translation is CATLNRGTYGYTF.

This clonotype was seen ten or more times. V gene TRBV2 combines with J gene TRBJ2-5; 11 positions match TRBD1. Germline V gene sequence: CDR1 SNHLY, CDR2 FYNNEI. V was clipped by 4 bases and J by 5 bases; unmatched bases: 9. The CDR3 length is 16 residues. Here the CDR3 DNA reads TGTGCCAGCAGTGCCCGGCGGACAGGGGGCCGGGAGACCCAGTACTTC. Translating it yields CASSARRTGGRETQYF.

V and J are TRBV5-1 and TRBJ1-1; no firm D call. Trimming stripped 4 bases from V and 6 bases from J, with 16 bases between. Germline V lookup: CDR1 SGHRS, CDR2 YFSETQ. This CDR3 is built from 14 residues. The DNA for the CDR3 is TGCGCCAGCAGCCCCTCCCGAGGCTTGGCTGAAGCTTTCTTT. Protein product: CASSPSRGLAEAFF.

There are a few counts of this clonotype. The chain has TRBV6-5 and TRBJ1-1; D uncertain. CDR1 is MNHEY and CDR2 is SVGAGI in the germline V gene. The V gene lost 3 bases and the J gene lost 5 bases, with 16 bases spanning the gap. The CDR3 consists of 15 residues. CDR3 sequence: CASSYVGTLGTEAFF. The CDR3 DNA reads as TGTGCCAGCAGTTATGTTGGCACCCTGGGGACTGAAGCTTTCTTT.